A single sample is the source of the 23 T cell receptor beta chains below, sequenced in a study of T cell clonotyping in hematopoietic cell transplantation. Some clones are missing from TCRdb's copy, which holds only in-frame ones; the method was immunoSEQ multiplex PCR. Of roughly 9,800 clones in the sample, around 87% were seen once. As to time point: recipient sample about 28 days before transplant, after cytoreduction. This specimen was peripheral blood mononuclear cells, taken before stem cell transplant. These receptors were taken from a woman aged 45 to 65 with chronic myeloid leukemia. Some clones in this sample may be carry-over from other donors' samples.

The chain links TRBV19 to TRBJ2-7; no reliable D call. CDR3 length equals 15 residues. Germline V CDR1 and CDR2: LNHDA, SQIVND (reference sequence). V lost 1 base and J 3 bases, leaving 13 bases between the germline ends. This chain's CDR3 is CASSIAGAGVYEQYF. DNA of the CDR3: TGTGCCAGTAGTATAGCAGGTGCAGGAGTCTACGAGCAGTACTTC. Drawing the rest from reference TRBV19 and TRBJ2-7, the complete variable domain is DGGITQSPKYLFRKEGQNVTLSCEQNLNHDAMYWYRQDPGQGLRLIYYSQIVNDFQKGDIAEGYSVSREKKESFPLTVTSAQKNPTAFYLCASSIAGAGVYEQYFGPGTRLTVT.

By sample fraction, this clone is large. This CDR3 reads CASKIAVRNYGYTF. CDR3 nucleotides: TGTGCCAGCAAGATTGCAGTGCGGAACTATGGCTACACCTTC. The V gene is TRBV5-4, the J gene TRBJ1-2; D remains unclear. The CDR3 contains 14 residues. Trimming shortened V by 6 bases and J by 2 bases, and 14 bases separated the two germline ends. Looked up from germline, CDR1 is SGHNT and CDR2 is YYREEE (reference sequence).

This chain joins TRBV19 and TRBJ2-6; D is unclear. V was pared by 3 bases and J by 0 bases, with 6 bases between. The germline CDR1 and CDR2 sequences are LNHDA and SQIVND (reference sequence). The CDR3 is 15 residues long. The CDR3 nucleotides read TGTGCCAGTAGTATGATCTTCTCTGGGGCCAACGTCCTGACTTTC. It specifies CASSMIFSGANVLTF.

V is TRBV28 and J is TRBJ2-3; TRBD2 matches 14 bases. The CDR3 length is 15 residues. The trim removed 5 bases at V and 6 bases at J, leaving 4 bases unmatched. Germline assignment: CDR1 MDHEN and CDR2 SYDVKM. The CDR3 reads CASSERTSGRDTQYF. In DNA, the CDR3 is TGTGCCAGCAGTGAAAGGACTAGCGGGAGGGATACGCAGTATTTT.

V is TRBV5-1 and J is TRBJ2-5; D unresolved. Germline CDR1 SGHRS, CDR2 YFSETQ. The length of the CDR3 is 14 residues. Between the trimmed V and J ends, which lost 0 bases and 2 bases, there was a span of 8 bases. CDR3 DNA sequence: TGCGCCAGCAGCTTGGAACCGGATCAAGAGACCCAGTACTTC. Residues: CASSLEPDQETQYF.

The V gene is TRBV6-5, the J gene TRBJ2-2; tentative D call: TRBD1 (6 bases). The CDR3 runs to 14 residues. V dropped 7 bases and J dropped 4 bases, with 13 bases sitting between them. Germline CDR1 and CDR2: MNHEY and SVGAGI. CDR3 DNA: TGTGCCAGCACCGTCGACAGGATCACCGGGGAGCTGTTTTTT. Its protein product is CASTVDRITGELFF.

The chain employs TRBV19 and TRBJ2-2; 8 bases match TRBD1. Germline V gene data show CDR1 as LNHDA and CDR2 as SQIVND (reference sequence). V shed 1 base, J shed 6 bases, and the junction held 10 bases outside the gene matches. The CDR3 is made up of 17 amino acids. CDR3 protein: CASSIVRAGGFAGELFF. The CDR3 bases are TGTGCCAGTAGTATAGTCAGGGCAGGGGGCTTCGCCGGGGAGCTGTTTTTT.

This clone was observed a few times. This rearrangement joins TRBV7-2 to TRBJ1-1, with D possibly being TRBD1 (5 bases). The V end was cut by 1 base, the J end by 0 bases, with 6 bases between. There are 14 residues in the CDR3. The V gene's germline CDR1 is SGHTA and CDR2 FQGNSA. The CDR3, as DNA: TGTGCCAGCAGCTTAGACAGGTTGAACACTGAAGCTTTCTTT. Its protein is CASSLDRLNTEAFF. The variable domain in full, completed from reference TRBV7-2 and TRBJ1-1, reads GAGVSQSPSNKVTEKGKDVELRCDPISGHTALYWYRQSLGQGLEFLIYFQGNSAPDKSGLPSDRFSAERTGGSVSTLTIQRTQQEDSAVYLCASSLDRLNTEAFFGQGTRLTVV.

The count of this clone is one. V is TRBV6-5 and J is TRBJ1-2; D uncertain. CDR1 is MNHEY and CDR2 is SVGAGI in the germline V gene. CDR3 length: 15 amino acids. V dropped 8 bases and J dropped 3 bases, with 19 bases sitting between them. CDR3 loop: CASFGSLRAYYGYTF. The DNA of the CDR3 is TGTGCCAGCTTCGGATCCCTAAGGGCTTACTATGGCTACACCTTC.

The chain is built from TRBV30 and TRBJ2-1; possibly TRBD1 or TRBD2 for D (6 bases each). Trimming removed 2 bases at V and 6 bases at J, with 17 bases between. Germline V gives CDR1 GTSNPN, CDR2 SVGIG (reference sequence). This CDR3 contains 15 residues. The CDR3 here is CAWSRGGLRGNEQFF. The CDR3 bases are TGTGCCTGGAGTCGTGGGGGGCTGAGGGGCAATGAGCAGTTCTTC.

In the case of this clone: One end of the junction does not line up with germline, which may come from a read error. The chain employs TRBV6-1 and TRBJ1-5; D call uncertain. CDR3 length: 12 amino acids. The germline gives CDR1 MNHNS, CDR2 SASEGT. The CDR3: CASSEDNQPQHF. The DNA for the CDR3 is TGTGCCAGCAGCGAAGATAATCAGCCCCAGCATTTT.

This sequence joins TRBV6-5 and TRBJ2-3; 11 nucleotides align to TRBD2. CDR1 and CDR2 (germline): MNHEY, SVGAGI. The CDR3 length is 16 residues. Trimming removed 2 bases from V and 1 base from J; junction bases left unmatched: 2. CDR3 in amino acids: CASSYTLAGGTDTQYF. The CDR3 coding sequence is TGTGCCAGCAGTTACACACTAGCGGGGGGCACAGATACGCAGTATTTT.

This chain uses TRBV30 with TRBJ2-5, with a possible D match to TRBD1 (5 bases). This CDR3 has 12 residues. Trimming stripped 4 bases from V and 3 bases from J, with 9 bases between. The germline V gene has CDR1 GTSNPN and CDR2 SVGIG (reference sequence). The CDR3 here is CAWTQVKETQYF. The CDR3 DNA reads TGTGCCTGGACACAGGTTAAAGAGACCCAGTACTTC.

This clone was seen only once. The chain has TRBV7-9 and TRBJ1-2; D remains unclear. Trimming took 3 bases from V and 0 from J, leaving 5 bases between them. Germline-derived CDR1 and CDR2 are SEHNR and FQNEAQ (reference sequence). CDR3 length equals 13 residues. The CDR3 DNA is TGTGCCAGCAGCTTGGATACTAACTATGGCTACACCTTC. Translating gives CASSLDTNYGYTF.

This clone was seen a single time. The chain has TRBV7-2 and TRBJ1-5; D uncertain. The CDR3 contains 16 residues. CDR1 and CDR2 from the germline V gene are SGHTA and FQGNSA. Trimming cost V 6 bases and J 3 bases, with 18 bases left between them. The CDR3 spells CASSPRPGQHNQPQHF. The CDR3 DNA reads as TGTGCCAGCAGTCCACGCCCCGGGCAGCACAATCAGCCCCAGCATTTT.

The genes are TRBV27 and TRBJ1-1; possibly TRBD1 for D (6 bases). Germline V CDR1 and CDR2: MNHEY, SMNVEV (reference sequence). The CDR3 is 15 amino acids. Trimming left V 7 bases short and J 0 bases short, with 15 bases between. The CDR3 here is CASIVTGTLNTEAFF. CDR3 sequence (DNA): TGTGCCAGCATTGTAACCGGGACATTGAACACTGAAGCTTTCTTT.

This chain uses TRBV5-1 with TRBJ2-2; possible D gene TRBD1, 5 bases. The CDR3 contains 15 residues. Germline V lookup: CDR1 SGHRS, CDR2 YFSETQ. V shed 3 bases and J shed 3 bases, with 12 bases lying between them. CDR3 nucleotides: TGCGCCAGCAGCTACGACAGCTCGGACACCGGGGAGCTGTTTTTT. Amino acid sequence: CASSYDSSDTGELFF.

The chain joins TRBV11-2 to TRBJ2-3; D possibly corresponds to TRBD1 (6 bases). Trimming removed 5 bases from V and 4 bases from J, with 7 bases in between. Germline-derived CDR1 and CDR2 are SGHAT and FQNNGV. CDR3 size: 12 residues. The CDR3 bases are TGTGCCAGCAGCCCAGGGGCAGATACGCAGTATTTT. Its protein is CASSPGADTQYF.

The rearrangement joins TRBV11-2 to TRBJ2-7, with D possibly being TRBD1 or TRBD2 (5 bases each). This CDR3 has 18 residues. V was trimmed by 1 base and J by 7 bases, leaving 26 bases between them. The germline CDR1 and CDR2 sequences are SGHAT and FQNNGV. Here the CDR3 reads CASSLVTWGGGGLGEQYF. The DNA for the CDR3 is TGTGCCAGCAGCTTAGTTACTTGGGGCGGAGGAGGCCTGGGGGAGCAGTACTTC.

This chain uses TRBV7-2 with TRBJ1-5; D might be TRBD1 (6 bases). Per germline, CDR1 SGHTA and CDR2 FQGNSA. The CDR3 extends over 15 amino acids. Trimming removed 1 base from V and 3 bases from J, with 10 bases in between. CDR3 sequence (DNA): TGTGCCAGCAGCTTAGTACAGGGCCTCAATCAGCCCCAGCATTTT. Protein: CASSLVQGLNQPQHF.

This sequence joins TRBV6-1 and TRBJ2-7, with 8 bases aligning to TRBD2. The V gene's germline CDR1 is MNHNS and CDR2 SASEGT. With V trimmed by 11 bases and J by 2 bases, 14 bases remained unmatched. The CDR3 totals 15 residues. This chain's CDR3 is CAARQFGGGTYEQYF. The CDR3, as DNA: TGTGCCGCCAGACAGTTCGGGGGGGGAACCTACGAGCAGTACTTC.

The rearrangement links TRBV29-1 to TRBJ2-2; 12 positions agree with TRBD2. Per the germline V gene, CDR1 is SQVTM and CDR2 is ANQGSEA. This CDR3 region has 14 residues. V gave up 6 bases and J gave up 6 bases; unmatched junction bases: 5. The CDR3 coding sequence is TGCAGCGTCGAGACTAGCGGGAGATCCGGGGAGCTGTTTTTT. This gives the protein CSVETSGRSGELFF.

V is TRBV7-8 and J is TRBJ1-5; a possible D gene is TRBD1 (5 bases). The ends were cut back, 1 base at V and 10 bases at J, with 11 bases in the middle. The CDR3 has 13 amino acids. Germline loops: CDR1 SGHVS, CDR2 FQNEAQ. The CDR3 DNA follows: TGTGCCAGCAGCTTAGAAGAGACAGCACCCCAGCATTTT. Residues: CASSLEETAPQHF.